Listed below are T cell receptor beta chains from one sample, sequenced in a study of cytomegalovirus exposure and HLA in healthy donors. The repertoire was sequenced with immunoSEQ multiplex PCR; TCRdb's copy has only in-frame clones and lacks some. The sample lists about 90,000 clones; approximately 65% were seen once. What was sequenced was PBMCs. All receptors derive from a man aged 30 to 45 in good health and CMV-seronegative. Both conserved end residues are part of each CDR3. D genes are given only for firm matches. Clone size is stated in some rows and not others, as once, few, many or a class when expanded.

d_gene	abundance	v_gene	j_gene	CDR3aa	CDR3nt
TRBD1	.	TRBV23-1	TRBJ1-2	CASGTANYGYTF	TGCGCCAGCGGGACAGCTAACTATGGCTACACCTTC
.	.	TRBV2	TRBJ1-6	CASSPTVYNSPLHF	TGTGCCAGCAGTCCGACAGTATATAATTCACCCCTCCACTTT
TRBD1	.	TRBV5-1	TRBJ2-2	CASSSRTGRTGELFF	TGCGCCAGCAGCTCAAGGACAGGGCGGACCGGGGAGCTGTTTTTT
.	.	TRBV4-1	TRBJ2-7	CASSQVSGLAREQYF	TGCGCCAGCAGCCAAGTTTCAGGGCTCGCCCGCGAGCAGTACTTC
TRBD1	few	TRBV7-2	TRBJ2-3	CASSLRAGQGDGTQYF	TGTGCCAGCAGCTTAAGGGCGGGACAGGGTGACGGTACGCAGTATTTT
.	few	TRBV5-1	TRBJ2-3	CASSLGEADTQYF	TGCGCCAGCAGCTTAGGGGAGGCAGATACGCAGTATTTT
.	.	TRBV5-1	TRBJ2-3	CASSWPPGQSQYTDTQYF	TGCGCCAGCAGCTGGCCCCCTGGACAGAGTCAGTACACAGATACGCAGTATTTT
.	.	TRBV18	TRBJ1-1	CASSPRPPEAFF	TGTGCCAGCTCTCCGCGGCCTCCCGAAGCTTTCTTT
TRBD1	.	TRBV18	TRBJ2-7	CASSRTGGYEQYF	TGTGCCAGCTCACGCACAGGGGGGTACGAGCAGTACTTC
.	.	TRBV30	TRBJ1-6	CAWRWPPLHF	TGTGCCTGGAGATGGCCACCCCTCCACTTT
TRBD2	few	TRBV5-1	TRBJ2-3	CASSLTSGDTDTQYF	TGCGCCAGCAGCTTGACGAGCGGGGACACAGATACGCAGTATTTT
.	.	TRBV13	TRBJ2-7	CASSLGRASVAYEQYF	TGTGCCAGCAGCTTAGGCCGGGCTAGCGTAGCCTACGAGCAGTACTTC
TRBD2	.	TRBV5-1	TRBJ2-3	CASRPGGGDTQYF	TGCGCCAGCCGACCGGGGGGGGGAGATACGCAGTATTTT
.	.	TRBV19	TRBJ1-2	CASSIPEGNYGYTF	TGTGCCAGTAGTATCCCGGAGGGGAACTATGGCTACACCTTC
.	.	TRBV19	TRBJ2-1	CASSRTDSSSYNEQFF	TGTGCCAGTAGTAGAACTGACAGCAGCTCCTACAATGAGCAGTTCTTC
TRBD1	.	TRBV6-6	TRBJ1-1	CASSRQGVSEAFF	TGTGCCAGCAGCCGACAGGGGGTCTCTGAAGCTTTCTTT
TRBD1	.	TRBV28	TRBJ1-1	CASSQGQGATFF	TGTGCCAGCAGCCAGGGACAGGGGGCGACTTTCTTT
TRBD1	few	TRBV11-1	TRBJ1-1	CASRRRQGNTEAFF	TGTGCCAGCAGGAGGAGACAGGGGAACACTGAAGCTTTCTTT
.	.	TRBV9	TRBJ1-1	CASSVAGRGGNTEAFF	TGTGCCAGCAGCGTAGCTGGGAGGGGAGGGAACACTGAAGCTTTCTTT
.	few	TRBV6-5	TRBJ2-3	CASSDPQRTEYF	TGTGCCAGCAGTGACCCCCAGCGGACGGAGTATTTT
.	.	TRBV19	TRBJ1-2	CASTPPEGGYTF	TGTGCCAGTACCCCCCCAGAGGGTGGCTACACCTTC
TRBD1	.	TRBV28	TRBJ2-2	CASSKRLRTGGPGELFF	TGTGCCAGCAGTAAAAGGTTAAGGACAGGGGGCCCCGGGGAGCTGTTTTTT